One and the same sample provided the 30 T cell receptor beta chains below, sequenced in a study of PD-L1 blockade in urothelial cancer. This sample's time point: pretreatment peripheral blood. TCRdb keeps only in-frame clones here, not all; method: immunoSEQ multiplex PCR. The table has approximately 100,000 clones, roughly 90% seen once. The sequencing used PBMCs, collected around atezolizumab (anti-PD-L1) treatment. The receptors come from an elderly woman with urothelial cancer.

In DNA form, the CDR3 reads TGTGCCAGCAAAACAGGGGTCAACACCGGGGAGCTGTTTTTT. It specifies CASKTGVNTGELFF. V and J are TRBV7-8 and TRBJ2-2, with 7 bases aligning to TRBD1. The V gene end was trimmed by 7 bases and the J gene end by 2 bases; junction bases not matched to a gene: 4. Germline V gene lookup returns CDR1 SGHVS and CDR2 FQNEAQ. The CDR3 spans 14 residues.

J is TRBJ1-5 and V is TRBV2; no reliable D call. CDR1 SNHLY and CDR2 FYNNEI come from the germline V gene. The CDR3 runs to 11 residues. Trimming shortened V by 8 bases and J by 4 bases, and 6 bases separated the two germline ends. The CDR3: CASGVNQPQHF. As DNA, the CDR3 is TGTGCCAGCGGAGTGAATCAGCCCCAGCATTTT.

CDR3 sequence reads: CASSPSPGANEKLFF. The CDR3 DNA follows: TGTGCCAGCAGCCCTTCCCCAGGGGCTAATGAAAAACTGTTTTTT. J is TRBJ1-4 and V is TRBV9, with D possibly matching TRBD1 (6 bases). Germline V gene data show CDR1 as SGDLS and CDR2 as YYNGEE. V lost 4 bases and J 3 bases, leaving 13 bases between the germline ends. CDR3 length: 15 amino acids. The whole variable domain, remainder taken from reference TRBV9 and TRBJ1-4, is DSGVTQTPKHLITATGQRVTLRCSPRSGDLSVYWYQQSLDQGLQFLIQYYNGEERAKGNILERFSAQQFPDLHSELNLSSLELGDSALYFCASSPSPGANEKLFFGSGTQLSVL.

The chain has TRBV6-1 and TRBJ2-1, with D possibly matching TRBD2 (5 bases). Germline assignment: CDR1 MNHNS and CDR2 SASEGT. Trimming took 6 bases from V and 1 from J, leaving 13 bases between them. The CDR3 runs 15 residues. CDR3 loop: CASRTRVQSYNEQFF. The CDR3 region has the DNA TGTGCCAGCAGGACGCGGGTCCAGTCCTACAATGAGCAGTTCTTC.

CDR3 in DNA: TGTGCCAGCAGTTTGGGACAGGGGGCGGCGAACACTGAAGCTTTCTTT. Protein product: CASSLGQGAANTEAFF. This chain uses TRBV27 with TRBJ1-1; 12 positions agree with TRBD1. V trimming: 3 bases; J trimming: 1 base; junction bases outside the gene matches: 3. The CDR3 length is 16 residues. Germline V gives CDR1 MNHEY, CDR2 SMNVEV (reference sequence).

The chain combines TRBV2 with TRBJ2-7; 11 bases are a match to TRBD2. The CDR3 extends over 14 amino acids. Germline V gene sequence: CDR1 SNHLY, CDR2 FYNNEI. J gave up 2 bases and V 7 bases, and 4 bases lay outside the gene matches. CDR3 region: CASNSGRGPYEQYF. The CDR3 nucleotides read TGTGCCAGCAATAGCGGGAGGGGACCCTACGAGCAGTACTTC.

The chain couples TRBV5-4 to TRBJ1-2; no definite D call. V was clipped by 1 base and J by 3 bases, with 10 bases between them. CDR1 is SGHNT, CDR2 YYREEE, per germline (reference sequence). This CDR3 has 14 residues. CDR3 DNA: TGTGCCAGCAGCTTGCGGGGTGGCGACTATGGCTACACCTTC. Translation gives CASSLRGGDYGYTF.

Of note for this clone: At one of its ends the junction is not consistent with the germline gene, which may arise from a read error. The chain recombines TRBV28 with TRBJ2-7; 10 nucleotides align to TRBD2. CDR1 is MDHEN, CDR2 SYDVKM, per germline. The CDR3 consists of 12 residues. CDR3 region: CASSSLAGGPHF. CDR3 sequence (DNA): TGTGCCAGCAGTTCCTTAGCGGGAGGCCCCCACTTC.

The chain carries TRBV19 and TRBJ2-3; D unresolved. In germline, CDR1 is LNHDA, CDR2 SQIVND (reference sequence). V was pared by 4 bases and J by 4 bases, with 6 bases between. The CDR3 consists of 12 residues. The CDR3 spells CASSKLSDTQYF. The DNA for the CDR3 is TGTGCCAGTAGTAAACTATCAGATACGCAGTATTTT.

This sequence joins TRBV13 and TRBJ1-1; a weak D match, TRBD1 (6 bases). CDR1 is PRHDT, CDR2 FYEKMQ, per germline (reference sequence). CDR3 size: 14 residues. Trimming removed 4 bases at V and 5 bases at J, with 14 bases between. CDR3 sequence reads: CASSSYRVKTEAFF. In DNA, the CDR3 is TGTGCCAGCAGCTCTTACAGGGTAAAGACTGAAGCTTTCTTT.

This clone was found a few times. J is TRBJ2-1 and V is TRBV5-1; 9 bases align to TRBD2. J gave up 8 bases and V 5 bases, and 8 bases lay outside the gene matches. CDR3 length equals 14 residues. CDR1 and CDR2 (germline): SGHRS, YFSETQ. CDR3 DNA sequence: TGCGCCAGCAGTCGGTTAGCGGGAGCCGATGAGCAGTTCTTC. Its protein product is CASSRLAGADEQFF. Based on the CDR3 plus reference TRBV5-1 and TRBJ2-1, the full variable domain is KAGVTQTPRYLIKTRGQQVTLSCSPISGHRSVSWYQQTPGQGLQFLFEYFSETQRNKGNFPGRFSGRQFSNSRSEMNVSTLELGDSALYLCASSRLAGADEQFFGPGTRLTVL.

The chain carries TRBV6-1 and TRBJ2-7, with 7 nucleotides matching TRBD1. V shed 10 bases, J shed 2 bases, and the junction held 8 bases outside the gene matches. CDR1 and CDR2 (germline): MNHNS, SASEGT. This CDR3 contains 13 residues. CDR3 sequence: CATLRTGTYEQYF. The CDR3 coding sequence is TGTGCCACCCTAAGGACAGGAACCTACGAGCAGTACTTC.

The V call is TRBV19, the J call TRBJ2-1; no firm D call. V was shortened by 3 bases and J by 4 bases, with 4 bases between the two germline ends. There are 12 residues in the CDR3. CDR1 is LNHDA, CDR2 SQIVND, per germline (reference sequence). This CDR3 is CASSIRYNEQFF. The DNA for the CDR3 is TGTGCCAGTAGTATTCGGTACAATGAGCAGTTCTTC.

The chain carries TRBV9 and TRBJ2-1; 8 bases are a match to TRBD2. Germline CDR1 is SGDLS and CDR2 is YYNGEE. The CDR3 has 14 amino acids. The ends lost 3 bases at V and 3 bases at J; junction bases unmatched: 2. The CDR3 nucleotides are TGTGCCAGCAGCGCGGGACTAGACTACAATGAGCAGTTCTTC. It specifies CASSAGLDYNEQFF.

In its sample, this clone was seen once. This chain connects TRBV6-4 to TRBJ1-2; TRBD1 aligns across 12 bases. The CDR3 is 16 residues long. With V trimmed by 5 bases and J by 7 bases, 11 bases remained unmatched. Germline assignment: CDR1 MRHNA and CDR2 SNTAGT. In DNA form, the CDR3 reads TGTGCCAGCAGTCTGCAGGGGGACAGGGGGCGAGGTGGCTACACCTTC. It yields the protein CASSLQGDRGRGGYTF.

This clone was counted once. V usage is TRBV27 and J usage is TRBJ2-3; 10 bases agree with TRBD2. Germline V gene sequence: CDR1 MNHEY, CDR2 SMNVEV (reference sequence). The ends lost 3 bases at V and 6 bases at J; junction bases unmatched: 9. The length of the CDR3 is 16 residues. CDR3 region: CASSFPPGAGGDTQYF. The CDR3 DNA follows: TGTGCCAGCAGTTTTCCCCCGGGAGCGGGAGGGGATACGCAGTATTTT.

About this clone: This same CDR3 is encoded by further DNA sequences in the sample. This chain uses TRBV30 with TRBJ1-4; D is perhaps TRBD1 (6 bases). The CDR3 extends over 14 amino acids. The V gene lost 0 bases and the J gene lost 8 bases, with 13 bases spanning the gap. CDR1 and CDR2 from the germline V gene are GTSNPN and SVGIG (reference sequence). The CDR3 DNA reads as TGTGCCTGGAGTGTACAGGGAGCTGGGGAAAAACTGTTTTTT. It specifies CAWSVQGAGEKLFF.

This clone was seen more than once but under ten times. The rearrangement uses TRBV28 and TRBJ1-1; D remains ambiguous. The CDR3 contains 13 residues. Per germline, CDR1 MDHEN and CDR2 SYDVKM. V was clipped by 3 bases and J by 4 bases, with 9 bases between them. CDR3 sequence: CASSLGGGTEAFF. The CDR3 DNA reads as TGTGCCAGCAGTTTGGGTGGAGGCACTGAAGCTTTCTTT.

The genes are TRBV9 and TRBJ2-4; a possible D gene is TRBD1 (5 bases). This CDR3 contains 16 residues. Germline V CDR1 and CDR2: SGDLS, YYNGEE. Trimming cost V 0 bases and J 4 bases, with 14 bases left between them. The CDR3 is CASSVESQGGKNIQYF. CDR3 coding DNA: TGTGCCAGCAGCGTAGAGAGCCAGGGTGGGAAAAACATTCAGTACTTC.

In its sample, this clone was seen a few times. The gene calls are TRBV4-2 and TRBJ1-2, with 7 bases matching TRBD1. The CDR3 sequence is 17 residues long. The V gene's germline CDR1 is LGHNA and CDR2 YNFKEQ. The V segment lost 4 bases and the J segment 3 bases; nucleotides outside the gene matches: 14. The CDR3 sequence: CASSPQDVGGTDYGYTF. CDR3 DNA sequence: TGTGCCAGCAGCCCTCAAGATGTCGGCGGGACAGACTATGGCTACACCTTC.

CDR3 sequence reads: CASSSRMSPGPIYF. The DNA of the CDR3 is TGTGCCAGCAGCTCCCGAATGTCACCGGGTCCCATATATTTT. V and J are TRBV5-6 and TRBJ1-3, with no clear D. V dropped 3 bases and J dropped 11 bases, with 18 bases sitting between them. The CDR3 extends over 14 amino acids. Germline V CDR1 and CDR2: SGHDT, YYEEEE.

This clone showed up just once. The chain is built from TRBV27 and TRBJ2-7; 10 nucleotides match TRBD2. V shed 2 bases, J shed 3 bases, and the junction held 10 bases outside the gene matches. The CDR3 contains 17 residues. Per the germline V gene, CDR1 is MNHEY and CDR2 is SMNVEV (reference sequence). This chain's CDR3 is CASSLTSGRAHLYEQYF. CDR3 in DNA: TGTGCCAGCAGTTTAACCAGCGGGAGGGCCCACCTCTACGAGCAGTACTTC.

The rearrangement links TRBV25-1 to TRBJ1-2; 11 bases are shared with TRBD1. V shed 0 bases and J 3 bases; nucleotides not matched to a gene: 6. The germline V gene has CDR1 MGHDK and CDR2 SYGVNS. CDR3 size: 17 residues. CDR3 nucleotide sequence: TGTGCCAGCAGTGAATATATAGGGACAGGGGGAGACTATGGCTACACCTTC. It encodes CASSEYIGTGGDYGYTF.

The chain combines TRBV5-4 with TRBJ1-1; D uncertain. V was clipped by 4 bases and J by 1 base, with 11 bases between them. The CDR3 spans 14 residues. Germline V gene data show CDR1 as SGHNT and CDR2 as YYREEE (reference sequence). Written as DNA, the CDR3 is TGTGCCAGCAGCCAAGACACCGCGAACACTGAAGCTTTCTTT. It codes for CASSQDTANTEAFF. The variable domain in full, completed from reference TRBV5-4 and TRBJ1-1, reads ETGVTQSPTHLIKTRGQQVTLRCSSQSGHNTVSWYQQALGQGPQFIFQYYREEENGRGNFPPRFSGLQFPNYSSELNVNALELDDSALYLCASSQDTANTEAFFGQGTRLTVV.

DNA of the CDR3: TGCGCCAGCAGCACCGGGACTAGTGGCACAGATACGCAGTATTTT. Translation: CASSTGTSGTDTQYF. V usage is TRBV5-1 and J usage is TRBJ2-3, with TRBD2 identical over 8 bases. The germline gives CDR1 SGHRS, CDR2 YFSETQ. Trimming removed 4 bases from V and 1 base from J; junction bases left unmatched: 5. The CDR3 consists of 15 residues.

This clone was observed once. V gene TRBV7-3 combines with J gene TRBJ2-1, with 7 bases lining up with TRBD2. J was trimmed by 6 bases and V by 2 bases; bases with no gene match: 4. Germline V gene sequence: CDR1 SGHTA, CDR2 FQGTGA. The CDR3 is made up of 14 amino acids. The CDR3 coding sequence is TGTGCCAGCAGCTTAGCGGGAGAAATCAATGAGCAGTTCTTC. This translates into CASSLAGEINEQFF.

This rearrangement joins TRBV19 to TRBJ1-5, with a weak D call TRBD1 (5 bases). V was shortened by 5 bases and J by 0 bases, with 11 bases between the two germline ends. The CDR3 extends over 15 amino acids. Germline values: CDR1 LNHDA, CDR2 SQIVND (reference sequence). In DNA, the CDR3 is TGTGCCAGTAGTGTGAGACAGTATAGCAATCAGCCCCAGCATTTT. Translating gives CASSVRQYSNQPQHF.

The chain combines TRBV19 with TRBJ2-3; 10 nucleotides agree with TRBD2. This CDR3 spans 16 amino acids. V was clipped by 5 bases and J by 6 bases; unmatched bases: 11. The V gene's germline CDR1 is LNHDA and CDR2 SQIVND (reference sequence). The CDR3 region is CASSPPGLASTDTQYF. In nucleotides, the CDR3 is TGTGCCAGTAGTCCTCCGGGACTAGCGTCAACGGATACGCAGTATTTT.

V usage is TRBV4-2 and J usage is TRBJ2-1; no firm D call. The germline V gene has CDR1 LGHNA and CDR2 YNFKEQ. Deletions cut 0 bases from V and 3 bases from J, with 9 bases between. The CDR3 has 15 amino acids. In DNA form, the CDR3 reads TGTGCCAGCAGCCAAGAACCGCAGTTCTACAATGAGCAGTTCTTC. It encodes CASSQEPQFYNEQFF.

The chain carries TRBV10-2 and TRBJ2-2; D may be TRBD2 (5 bases). Looked up from germline, CDR1 is WSHSY and CDR2 is SAAADI. This CDR3 contains 17 residues. The V end lost 10 bases, the J end lost 7 bases, and 28 bases lay between the germline ends. Here the CDR3 DNA reads TGCGCCACCCTACCCGAGGGTACCTCTTTACGGAACGGGGAGCTGTTTTTT. Its protein is CATLPEGTSLRNGELFF.